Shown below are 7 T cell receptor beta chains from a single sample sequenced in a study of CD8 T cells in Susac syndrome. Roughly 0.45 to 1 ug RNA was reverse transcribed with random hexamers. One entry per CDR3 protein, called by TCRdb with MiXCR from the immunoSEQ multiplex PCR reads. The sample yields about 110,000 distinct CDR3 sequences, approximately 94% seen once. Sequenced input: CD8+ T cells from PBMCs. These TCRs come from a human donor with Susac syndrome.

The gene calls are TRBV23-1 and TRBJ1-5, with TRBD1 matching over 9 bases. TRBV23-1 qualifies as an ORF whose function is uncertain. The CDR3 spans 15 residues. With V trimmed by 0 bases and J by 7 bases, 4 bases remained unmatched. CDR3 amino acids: CASSQSGTGRQPQHF. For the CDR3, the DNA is TGCGCCAGCAGTCAATCGGGGACAGGGCGGCAGCCCCAGCATTTT.

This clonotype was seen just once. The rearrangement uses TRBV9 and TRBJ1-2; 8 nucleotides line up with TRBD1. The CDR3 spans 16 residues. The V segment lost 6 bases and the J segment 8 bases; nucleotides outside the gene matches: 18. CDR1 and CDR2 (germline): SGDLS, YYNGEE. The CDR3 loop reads CASTEGDRSMREGYTF. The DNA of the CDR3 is TGTGCCAGCACCGAAGGGGACAGGAGTATGCGTGAGGGCTACACCTTC.

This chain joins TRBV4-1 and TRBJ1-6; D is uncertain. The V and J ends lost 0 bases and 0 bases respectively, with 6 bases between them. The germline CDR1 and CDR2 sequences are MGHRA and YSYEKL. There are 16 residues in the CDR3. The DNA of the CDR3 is TGCGCCAGCAGCCAAGAGGAGAGCTCCTATAATTCACCCCTCCACTTT. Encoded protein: CASSQEESSYNSPLHF.

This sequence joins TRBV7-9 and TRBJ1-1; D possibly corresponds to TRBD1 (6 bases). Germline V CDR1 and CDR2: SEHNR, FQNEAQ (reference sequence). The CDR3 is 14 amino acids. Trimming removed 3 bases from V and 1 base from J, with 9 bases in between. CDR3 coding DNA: TGTGCCAGCAGCTTTGGGGACACGAACACTGAAGCTTTCTTT. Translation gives CASSFGDTNTEAFF.

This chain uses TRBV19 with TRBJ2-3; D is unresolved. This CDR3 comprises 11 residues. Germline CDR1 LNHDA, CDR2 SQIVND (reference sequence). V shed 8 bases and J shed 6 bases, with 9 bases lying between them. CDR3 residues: CASRWRDTQYF. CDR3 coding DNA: TGTGCCAGTCGGTGGCGGGATACGCAGTATTTT.

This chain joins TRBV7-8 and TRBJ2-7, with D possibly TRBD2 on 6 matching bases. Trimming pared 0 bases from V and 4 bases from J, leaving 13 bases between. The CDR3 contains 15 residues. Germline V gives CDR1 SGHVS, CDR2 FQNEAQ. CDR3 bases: TGTGCCAGCAGCTTAGCGCCCGGCGGGGAATACGAGCAGTACTTC. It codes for CASSLAPGGEYEQYF.

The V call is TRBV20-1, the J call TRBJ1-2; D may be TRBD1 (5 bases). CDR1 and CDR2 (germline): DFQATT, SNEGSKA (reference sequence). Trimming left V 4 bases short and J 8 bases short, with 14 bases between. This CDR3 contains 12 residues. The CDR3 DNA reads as TGCAGTGCTATCGTCGCTGGGGGGGGCTACACCTTC. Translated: CSAIVAGGGYTF.